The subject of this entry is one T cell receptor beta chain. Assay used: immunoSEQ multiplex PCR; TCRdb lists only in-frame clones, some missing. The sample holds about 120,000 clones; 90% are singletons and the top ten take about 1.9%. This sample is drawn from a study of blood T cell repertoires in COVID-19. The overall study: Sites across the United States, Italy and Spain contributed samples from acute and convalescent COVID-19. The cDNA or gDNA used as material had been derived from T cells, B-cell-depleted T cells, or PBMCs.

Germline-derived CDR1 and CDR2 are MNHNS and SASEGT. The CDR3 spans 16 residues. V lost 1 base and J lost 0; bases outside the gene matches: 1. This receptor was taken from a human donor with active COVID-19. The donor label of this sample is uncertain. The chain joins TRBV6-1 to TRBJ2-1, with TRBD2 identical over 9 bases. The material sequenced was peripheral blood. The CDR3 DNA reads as TGTGCCAGCAGTGAAGTAGCGGGGGTCTCCTACAATGAGCAGTTCTTC. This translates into CASSEVAGVSYNEQFF.